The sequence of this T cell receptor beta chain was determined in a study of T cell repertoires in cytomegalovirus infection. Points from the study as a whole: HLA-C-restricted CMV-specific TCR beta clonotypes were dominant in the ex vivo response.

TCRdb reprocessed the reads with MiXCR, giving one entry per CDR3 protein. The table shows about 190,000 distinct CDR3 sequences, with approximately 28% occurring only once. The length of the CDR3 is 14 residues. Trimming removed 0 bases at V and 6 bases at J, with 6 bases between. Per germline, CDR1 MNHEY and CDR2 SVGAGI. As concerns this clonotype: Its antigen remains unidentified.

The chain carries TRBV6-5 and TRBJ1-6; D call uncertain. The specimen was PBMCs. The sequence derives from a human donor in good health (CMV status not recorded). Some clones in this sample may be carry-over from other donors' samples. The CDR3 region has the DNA TGTGCCAGCAGTTACTCCACGACTAATTCACCCCTCCACTTT. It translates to CASSYSTTNSPLHF.